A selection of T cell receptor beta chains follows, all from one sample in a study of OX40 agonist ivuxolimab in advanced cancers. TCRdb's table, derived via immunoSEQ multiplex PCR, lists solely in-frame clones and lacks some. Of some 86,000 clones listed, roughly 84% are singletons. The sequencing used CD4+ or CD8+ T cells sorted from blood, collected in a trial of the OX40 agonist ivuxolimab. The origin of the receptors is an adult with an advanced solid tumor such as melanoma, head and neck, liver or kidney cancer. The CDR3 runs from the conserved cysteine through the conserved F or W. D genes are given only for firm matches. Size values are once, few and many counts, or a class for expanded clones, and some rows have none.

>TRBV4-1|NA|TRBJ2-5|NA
CASSQTPLRDQETQYF
TGCGCCAGCAGCCAAACACCTTTAAGGGACCAAGAGACCCAGTACTTC
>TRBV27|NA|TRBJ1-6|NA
CASSFGDGTSSPLHF
TGTGCCAGCAGTTTCGGGGACGGAACGAGTTCACCCCTCCACTTT
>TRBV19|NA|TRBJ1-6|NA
CATRDYYNSPLHF
TGTGCCACACGGGACTACTATAATTCACCCCTCCACTTT
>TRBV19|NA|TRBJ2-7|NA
CASSMVVTYEQYF
TGTGCCAGTAGTATGGTCGTCACCTACGAGCAGTACTTC
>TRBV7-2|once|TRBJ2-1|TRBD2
CASSLGWLAGGSYNEQFF
TGTGCCAGCAGCTTAGGGTGGCTAGCGGGAGGGAGCTACAATGAGCAGTTCTTC
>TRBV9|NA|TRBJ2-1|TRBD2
CASSVGSTSGRNEQFF
TGTGCCAGCAGCGTAGGGTCGACTAGCGGGAGGAATGAGCAGTTCTTC
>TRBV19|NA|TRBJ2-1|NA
CASTISGGSNEQFF
TGTGCCAGTACCATCTCTGGGGGAAGCAATGAGCAGTTCTTC
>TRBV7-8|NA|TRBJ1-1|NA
CASSLRGELVEAFF
TGTGCCAGCAGCTTAAGAGGAGAACTAGTTGAAGCTTTCTTT
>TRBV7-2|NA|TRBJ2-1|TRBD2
CASSLLVGGAGVGDEQFF
TGTGCCAGCAGCTTACTGGTCGGCGGTGCGGGAGTCGGCGATGAGCAGTTCTTC
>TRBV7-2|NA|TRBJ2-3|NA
CASSSIGYGTDTQYF
TGTGCCAGCAGCTCCATCGGATATGGCACAGATACGCAGTATTTT
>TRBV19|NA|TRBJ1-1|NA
CASSTFQGLTEAFF
TGTGCCAGTAGCACCTTTCAAGGGCTCACTGAAGCTTTCTTT
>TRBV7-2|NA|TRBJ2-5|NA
CASSPGLSGTQYF
TGTGCCAGCAGCCCCGGGCTTTCTGGGACCCAGTACTTC
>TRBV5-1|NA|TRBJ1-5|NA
CASSLGQHNQPQHF
TGCGCCAGCAGCTTGGGACAGCACAATCAGCCCCAGCATTTT
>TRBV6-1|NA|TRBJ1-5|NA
CASSEAPAYQPQHF
TGTGCCAGCAGTGAAGCTCCAGCCTATCAGCCCCAGCATTTT
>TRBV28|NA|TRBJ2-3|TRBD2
CASSAGDSNTDTQYF
TGTGCCAGCAGTGCGGGGGACTCCAACACAGATACGCAGTATTTT
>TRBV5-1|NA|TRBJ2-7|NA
CASSLDVAYEQYF
TGCGCCAGCAGCTTGGACGTAGCCTACGAGCAGTACTTC
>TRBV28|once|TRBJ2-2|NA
CASSFFTNTGELFF
TGTGCCAGCAGTTTTTTCACGAACACCGGGGAGCTGTTTTTT
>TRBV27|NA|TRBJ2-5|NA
CASSLGPSIETQYF
TGTGCCAGCAGTTTAGGACCGTCGATTGAGACCCAGTACTTC
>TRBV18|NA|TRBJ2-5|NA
CASSRLLETQYF
TGTGCCAGCTCACGACTCTTGGAGACCCAGTACTTC
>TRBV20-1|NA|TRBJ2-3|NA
CSAVAEGTQYF
TGCAGTGCCGTCGCCGAAGGTACGCAGTATTTT
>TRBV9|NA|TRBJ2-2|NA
CASSVLSDGTGELFF
TGTGCCAGCAGCGTACTTTCCGATGGCACCGGGGAGCTGTTTTTT
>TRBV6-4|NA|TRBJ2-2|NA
CASSDSSHTGELFF
TGTGCCAGCAGTGACTCGAGTCACACCGGGGAGCTGTTTTTT
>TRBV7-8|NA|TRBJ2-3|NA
CASSFQGGHPTLDTQYF
TGTGCCAGCAGCTTTCAAGGGGGACACCCGACTCTAGATACGCAGTATTTT
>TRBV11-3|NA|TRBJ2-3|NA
CASSLVGTVDTQYF
TGTGCCAGCAGCTTGGTCGGCACCGTGGATACGCAGTATTTT
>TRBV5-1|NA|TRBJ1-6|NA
CASSLGVGGQSPLHF
TGCGCCAGCAGCTTGGGCGTAGGCGGACAGTCACCCCTCCACTTT
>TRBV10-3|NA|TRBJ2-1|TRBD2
CAIRVSGTNNEQFF
TGTGCCATCAGGGTCAGCGGGACTAACAATGAGCAGTTCTTC
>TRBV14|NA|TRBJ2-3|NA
CASSQDVAQKFTDTQYF
TGTGCCAGCAGCCAAGATGTGGCCCAAAAATTCACAGATACGCAGTATTTT
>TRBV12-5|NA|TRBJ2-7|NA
CASAEKTLSSYEQYF
TGTGCTAGTGCGGAAAAGACTCTCAGCTCCTACGAGCAGTACTTC
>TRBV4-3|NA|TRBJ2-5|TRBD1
CASSQEIRTLTGGETQYF
TGCGCCAGCAGCCAAGAAATTCGGACCTTAACAGGGGGAGAGACCCAGTACTTC
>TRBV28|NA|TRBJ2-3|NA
CATVSDTQYF
TGTGCCACCGTCTCAGATACGCAGTATTTT
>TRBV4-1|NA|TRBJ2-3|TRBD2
CASSRGLAGYVGTDTQYF
TGCGCCAGCAGCCGAGGACTAGCGGGGTACGTGGGCACAGATACGCAGTATTTT
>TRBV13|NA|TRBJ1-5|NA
CASSPHSLQPQHF
TGTGCCAGCAGCCCCCATTCATTGCAGCCCCAGCATTTT
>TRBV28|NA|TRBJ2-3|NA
CASSFPALDTQYF
TGTGCCAGCAGTTTCCCAGCTCTCGATACGCAGTATTTT
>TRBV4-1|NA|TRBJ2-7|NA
CASSHSVVGYEQHF
TGCGCCAGCAGCCACTCGGTCGTCGGCTACGAGCAGCACTTC
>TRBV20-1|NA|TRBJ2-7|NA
CSARASLEQYF
TGCAGTGCTAGAGCCAGCCTCGAGCAGTACTTC
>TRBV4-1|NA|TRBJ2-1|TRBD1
CASSQANRGNYNEQFF
TGCGCCAGCAGCCAAGCTAACAGGGGGAACTACAATGAGCAGTTCTTC
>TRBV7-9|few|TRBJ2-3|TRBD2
CASSLRLAGGVTDTQYF
TGTGCCAGCAGCCTACGACTAGCGGGAGGTGTCACAGATACGCAGTATTTT
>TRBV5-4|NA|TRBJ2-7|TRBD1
CASSFQGATGEQYF
TGTGCCAGCAGTTTCCAGGGGGCGACGGGGGAGCAGTACTTC
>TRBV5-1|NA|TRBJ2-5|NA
CASSSGVEETQYF
TGCGCCAGCAGTTCGGGTGTTGAAGAGACCCAGTACTTC
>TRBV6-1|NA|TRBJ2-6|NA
CASPDEEGSVLTF
TGTGCCAGCCCGGACGAAGAGGGGTCTGTCCTGACTTTC
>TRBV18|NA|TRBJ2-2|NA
CASSPPTNTGELFF
TGTGCCAGCTCACCCCCAACGAACACCGGGGAGCTGTTTTTT
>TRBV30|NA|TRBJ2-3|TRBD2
CAWKSGGVDTQYF
TGTGCCTGGAAGTCTGGGGGGGTGGATACGCAGTATTTT
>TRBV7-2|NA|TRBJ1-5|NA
CASSPRAYSNQPQHF
TGTGCCAGCAGCCCCAGGGCGTATAGCAATCAGCCCCAGCATTTT
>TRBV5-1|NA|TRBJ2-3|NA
CASSLGDFTDTQYF
TGCGCCAGCAGCTTGGGGGACTTCACAGATACGCAGTATTTT
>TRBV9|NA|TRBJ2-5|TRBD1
CASSVVGTGGGRETQYF
TGTGCCAGCAGCGTAGTCGGGACAGGGGGGGGTCGAGAGACCCAGTACTTC
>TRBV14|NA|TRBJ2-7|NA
CASSQVLNEQYF
TGTGCCAGCAGCCAAGTTTTAAACGAGCAGTACTTC
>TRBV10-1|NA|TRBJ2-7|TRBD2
CASGTSGIHEQYF
TGCGCCAGCGGAACTAGCGGGATCCACGAGCAGTACTTC
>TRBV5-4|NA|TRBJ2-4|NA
CASSFMGDNIQYF
TGTGCCAGCAGCTTTATGGGGGATAACATTCAGTACTTC
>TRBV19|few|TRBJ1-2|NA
CASSGGQNYGYTF
TGTGCCAGTAGTGGTGGACAGAACTATGGCTACACCTTC
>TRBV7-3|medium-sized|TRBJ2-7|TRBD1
CASSENHRGVQYF
TGTGCCAGCAGCGAGAACCACAGGGGAGTGCAGTACTTC
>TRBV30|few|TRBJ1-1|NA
CAWSMSNTEAFF
TGTGCCTGGAGTATGTCGAACACTGAAGCTTTCTTT
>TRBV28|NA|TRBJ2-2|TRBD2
CASSSGLAINTGELFF
TGTGCCAGCAGTTCGGGACTAGCGATTAACACCGGGGAGCTGTTTTTT
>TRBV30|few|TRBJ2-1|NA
CAWSAESSYNEQFF
TGTGCCTGGAGTGCAGAAAGCTCCTACAATGAGCAGTTCTTC